What follows are 25 T cell receptor beta chains derived from one specimen sequenced in a study of T cells in Graves' hyperthyroidism and ophthalmopathy (dated by TCRdb to between 2018 and 2021). Receptors were amplified or captured by multiplex PCR. The data were produced on an Illumina HiSeq 2000. The TCR beta CDR3 regions were amplified from RNA transcripts. The first round of RT-PCR for the TCR CDR3 was performed with the HTBI primer set and the Qiagen OneStep RT-PCR kit. Clones were called with MiXCR by TCRdb after fastp trimmed the public reads at Q25, and only in-frame beta chains were retained. Every distinct CDR3 protein forms one entry, paired with its most common genes and DNA. Counted in this sample were about 770,000 distinct CDR3 sequences; 18% of them appeared once. Roughly a sixth of the sample rests with the top ten. The sequenced sample consisted of blood. The receptor source for this set is a woman in her forties or fifties with Graves' hyperthyroidism that later progressed to Graves' ophthalmopathy.

The chain's CDR3 is CSARAGTGEYEQYF. The CDR3 DNA reads TGCAGTGCTAGAGCCGGGACAGGGGAGTACGAGCAGTACTTC. This chain links TRBV20-1 with TRBJ2-7; TRBD1 matches 10 bases. The germline V gene encodes CDR1 DFQATT and CDR2 SNEGSKA (reference sequence). The CDR3 covers 14 residues. J gave up 4 bases and V 1 base, and 4 bases lay outside the gene matches.

This clonotype was counted ten times or more. V gene TRBV20-1 combines with J gene TRBJ1-1, with D possibly matching TRBD1 (5 bases). The germline CDR1 and CDR2 sequences are DFQATT and SNEGSKA (reference sequence). The CDR3 sequence is 16 residues long. The germline V and J ends were trimmed by 6 bases and 0 bases, with 20 bases remaining between them. The CDR3 nucleotides read TGCAGTGCACGTTGGGACGGGGCCTCGGTGAACACTGAAGCTTTCTTT. Amino acids: CSARWDGASVNTEAFF.

The V and J genes are TRBV30 and TRBJ2-3; the match to TRBD1 covers 9 bases. CDR1 GTSNPN and CDR2 SVGIG come from the germline V gene (reference sequence). Germline trimming cut 3 bases from V and 3 bases from J; bases unmatched to any gene: 7. The CDR3 spans 15 residues. The CDR3 coding sequence is TGTGCCTGGAGGGAGGACAGGGGCTGGACAGATACGCAGTATTTT. It is translated as CAWREDRGWTDTQYF.

This clonotype appeared a few times. This chain links TRBV9 with TRBJ2-2; a weak D match, TRBD1 (6 bases). This CDR3 contains 15 residues. Germline-derived CDR1 and CDR2 are SGDLS and YYNGEE. With 3 bases removed from V and 2 bases from J, the gap between germline ends came to 11 bases. The DNA of the CDR3 is TGTGCCAGCAGCGACAAAGGGGGTAACACCGGGGAGCTGTTTTTT. Protein: CASSDKGGNTGELFF.

The CDR3 spells CASSYSGQGSEQYF. DNA for the CDR3: TGTGCCAGCAGTTACTCCGGACAGGGGAGCGAGCAGTACTTC. V and J are TRBV6-6 and TRBJ2-7, with 9 bases that match TRBD1. Germline-derived CDR1 and CDR2 are MNHNY and SVGAGI (reference sequence). With 0 bases clipped from V and 6 bases from J, the junction kept 3 bases outside the gene matches. This CDR3 contains 14 residues.

This clonotype appeared many times. The chain recombines TRBV3-1 with TRBJ1-1; TRBD1 matches at 7 bases. Trimming cost V 4 bases and J 0 bases; bases outside gene matches: 11. CDR1 and CDR2 from the germline V gene are LGHDT and YNNKEL (reference sequence). The CDR3 has 17 amino acids. CDR3 in amino acids: CASSPRRGNLMNTEAFF. CDR3 coding DNA: TGTGCCAGCAGCCCCCGCAGGGGGAACCTCATGAACACTGAAGCTTTCTTT. Looking up the rest from reference TRBV3-1 and TRBJ1-1 gives the full variable domain: DTAVSQTPKYLVTQMGNDKSIKCEQNLGHDTMYWYKQDSKKFLKIMFSYNNKELIINETVPNRFSPKSPDKAHLNLHINSLELGDSAVYFCASSPRRGNLMNTEAFFGQGTRLTVV.

This clonotype was recorded many times. The chain couples TRBV7-8 to TRBJ2-1, with 10 positions matching TRBD2. This CDR3 is 16 amino acids long. Germline CDR1 reads SGHVS; CDR2 reads FQNEAQ. J gave up 4 bases and V 1 base, and 4 bases lay outside the gene matches. The CDR3 DNA follows: TGTGCCAGCAGCTTAGTAGCGGGGGGAGCATACAATGAGCAGTTCTTC. Protein product: CASSLVAGGAYNEQFF. The full variable domain, rest sourced from reference TRBV7-8 and TRBJ2-1, is GAGVSQSPRYKVAKRGQDVALRCDPISGHVSLFWYQQALGQGPEFLTYFQNEAQLDKSGLPSDRFFAERPEGSVSTLKIQRTQQEDSAVYLCASSLVAGGAYNEQFFGPGTRLTVL.

The genes are TRBV6-5 and TRBJ1-3, with 11 bases fitting TRBD1. V was clipped by 1 base and J by 6 bases; unmatched bases: 5. Germline loops: CDR1 MNHEY, CDR2 SVGAGI. The CDR3 has 16 amino acids. The CDR3 protein is CASSYFGQGAANTIYF. The CDR3 DNA is TGTGCCAGCAGTTACTTCGGACAGGGGGCGGCAAACACCATATATTTT.

This clonotype was picked up many times. In DNA form, the CDR3 reads TGTGCCAGCAGCTCTAGCGGGGGGGCCTCAGATACGCAGTATTTT. Protein sequence: CASSSSGGASDTQYF. J is TRBJ2-3 and V is TRBV7-9; TRBD2 matches at 12 bases. Germline loops: CDR1 SEHNR, CDR2 FQNEAQ (reference sequence). The ends lost 4 bases at V and 4 bases at J; junction bases unmatched: 3. The CDR3 loop spans 15 amino acids.

Many counts were recorded for this clonotype. CDR3 amino acids: CSARGRENTEAFF. The CDR3 nucleotides read TGCAGTGCTAGAGGGCGGGAGAACACTGAAGCTTTCTTT. J is TRBJ1-1 and V is TRBV20-1; D call uncertain. V was cut by 1 base and J by 1 base, with 7 bases left in between. Germline lookup yields CDR1 DFQATT and CDR2 SNEGSKA (reference sequence). This CDR3 region has 13 residues.

The chain joins TRBV30 to TRBJ2-5; unclear D gene. Germline values: CDR1 GTSNPN, CDR2 SVGIG (reference sequence). The CDR3 runs 13 residues. V was trimmed by 2 bases and J by 1 base, leaving 8 bases between them. The CDR3 DNA reads TGTGCCTGGAGTACTTTTGGCCAAGAGACCCAGTACTTC. As protein: CAWSTFGQETQYF.

In its sample, this clonotype was seen many times. The chain joins TRBV30 to TRBJ2-7, with 9 bases identical to TRBD2. V lost 0 bases to trimming and J lost 5 bases; unmatched junction nucleotides: 11. Germline V gene lookup returns CDR1 GTSNPN and CDR2 SVGIG (reference sequence). The CDR3 has 16 residues. Written as DNA, the CDR3 is TGTGCCTGGAGTGTATACGGGCTAGCGGGGAAGCACGAGCAGTACTTC. Translating it yields CAWSVYGLAGKHEQYF.

The gene calls are TRBV30 and TRBJ1-1; D gene ambiguous. The V end lost 8 bases, the J end lost 3 bases, and 16 bases lay between the germline ends. The CDR3 length is 13 residues. Germline values: CDR1 GTSNPN, CDR2 SVGIG (reference sequence). The CDR3 reads CASSRFQDTEAFF. The CDR3 DNA sequence: TGTGCCAGTAGTCGGTTTCAGGACACTGAAGCTTTCTTT. The full variable domain, rest sourced from reference TRBV30 and TRBJ1-1, is SQTIHQWPATLVQPVGSPLSLECTVEGTSNPNLYWYRQAAGRGLQLLFYSVGIGQISSEVPQNLSASRPQDRQFILSSKKLLLSDSGFYLCASSRFQDTEAFFGQGTRLTVV.

This clonotype has a count of ten or more. V gene TRBV7-9 combines with J gene TRBJ2-1, with D unresolved. This CDR3 contains 15 residues. V lost 4 bases and J lost 4, with 14 bases in between. The germline gives CDR1 SEHNR, CDR2 FQNEAQ (reference sequence). The CDR3 here is CASSSILRSYNEQFF. The CDR3 DNA reads TGTGCCAGCAGCTCCATACTTAGAAGTTACAATGAGCAGTTCTTC.

The rearrangement links TRBV6-1 to TRBJ1-5; 7 bases fit TRBD1. V shed 6 bases, J shed 5 bases, and the junction held 10 bases outside the gene matches. This CDR3 region has 15 residues. Looked up from germline, CDR1 is MNHNS and CDR2 is SASEGT. The CDR3 here is CASSVGQAGHQPQHF. CDR3 sequence (DNA): TGTGCCAGCAGCGTCGGACAGGCGGGTCATCAGCCCCAGCATTTT.

This clonotype showed up just a few times. The chain combines TRBV15 with TRBJ2-1; D is undetermined. The CDR3 covers 15 residues. From germline, CDR1 is LNHNV and CDR2 YYDKDF (reference sequence). The V end was cut by 0 bases, the J end by 9 bases, with 15 bases between. CDR3 amino acids: CATSRDLEAVAEQFF. The CDR3 DNA follows: TGTGCCACCAGCAGAGATCTCGAGGCGGTGGCTGAGCAGTTCTTC. Full variable domain (missing parts from reference TRBV15 and TRBJ2-1): DAMVIQNPRYQVTQFGKPVTLSCSQTLNHNVMYWYQQKSSQAPKLLFHYYDKDFNNEADTPDNFQSRRPNTSFCFLDIRSPGLGDTAMYLCATSRDLEAVAEQFFGPGTRLTVL.

CDR3 in amino acids: CSVVMGGKLFF. The CDR3 nucleotides are TGCAGCGTTGTGATGGGGGGAAAACTGTTTTTT. The rearrangement joins TRBV29-1 to TRBJ1-4, with D maybe TRBD1 (5 bases). Trimming pared 4 bases from V and 10 bases from J, leaving 10 bases between. The germline CDR1 and CDR2 sequences are SQVTM and ANQGSEA. This CDR3 contains 11 residues.

This clonotype appeared many times. The chain uses TRBV27 and TRBJ1-5; tentatively, D is TRBD1 (5 bases). Trimming stripped 5 bases from V and 6 bases from J, with 17 bases between. The CDR3 length is 15 residues. In germline, CDR1 is MNHEY, CDR2 SMNVEV (reference sequence). Here the CDR3 reads CASSPLQGSGQPQHF. The CDR3 bases are TGTGCCAGCAGTCCCCTCCAGGGTTCGGGTCAGCCCCAGCATTTT.

This clonotype was recorded at least ten times. The CDR3 loop is CASGSAGADNSPLHF. The CDR3 bases are TGTGCTAGTGGTTCCGCCGGGGCTGATAATTCACCCCTCCACTTT. The rearrangement joins TRBV12-5 to TRBJ1-6; a weak D match, TRBD1 (5 bases). The CDR3 length is 15 residues. Trimming shortened V by 4 bases and J by 5 bases, and 12 bases separated the two germline ends. The germline V gene has CDR1 LGHNT and CDR2 FRNRAP.

The rearrangement joins TRBV27 to TRBJ2-2, with D uncertain. With 1 base removed from V and 4 bases from J, the gap between germline ends came to 7 bases. The CDR3 consists of 14 residues. Per the germline V gene, CDR1 is MNHEY and CDR2 is SMNVEV (reference sequence). The CDR3 protein is CASSLFLSTGELFF. The CDR3 DNA is TGTGCCAGCAGTTTATTTCTCAGCACCGGGGAGCTGTTTTTT.

There are many counts of this clonotype. This chain links TRBV3-1 with TRBJ1-5; a possible D gene is TRBD1 (5 bases). Deletions cut 1 base from V and 2 bases from J, with 12 bases between. CDR1 LGHDT and CDR2 YNNKEL come from the germline V gene (reference sequence). This CDR3 is 16 amino acids long. The CDR3, as DNA: TGTGCCAGCAGCCAAGCTGTCGCAGGGCGCAATCAGCCCCAGCATTTT. Protein: CASSQAVAGRNQPQHF.

This clonotype was observed a few times. The V call is TRBV9, the J call TRBJ1-6, with 9 bases identical to TRBD1. The CDR3 extends over 14 amino acids. Germline CDR1 is SGDLS and CDR2 is YYNGEE. With V trimmed by 5 bases and J by 8 bases, 5 bases remained unmatched. The CDR3 here is CASRPGQGYSPLHF. The CDR3 DNA reads as TGTGCCAGCAGACCGGGACAGGGATATTCACCCCTCCACTTT.

This clonotype was seen at least ten times. The genes are TRBV11-2 and TRBJ2-7; D perhaps matches TRBD1 (5 bases). The CDR3 consists of 16 residues. Germline V gene lookup returns CDR1 SGHAT and CDR2 FQNNGV. The germline V and J ends were trimmed by 6 bases and 2 bases, with 20 bases remaining between them. In DNA, the CDR3 is TGTGCCAGCAGTTACACTATAACGGCAGGGACCTACGAGCAGTACTTC. It translates to CASSYTITAGTYEQYF.

This clonotype was counted at least ten times. The chain has TRBV11-1 and TRBJ1-6; no firm D call. From germline, CDR1 is SGHAT and CDR2 FQDESV (reference sequence). This CDR3 comprises 17 residues. V was trimmed by 5 bases and J by 5 bases, leaving 19 bases between them. The CDR3 loop is CASSPGRLSMDNSPLHF. In DNA, the CDR3 is TGTGCCAGCAGCCCTGGTCGGCTTTCTATGGATAATTCACCCCTCCACTTT.

This clonotype was found many times. The genes are TRBV5-1 and TRBJ1-2; D unclear. Between the trimmed V and J ends, which lost 3 bases and 2 bases, there was a span of 8 bases. The CDR3 contains 13 residues. From germline, CDR1 is SGHRS and CDR2 YFSETQ. The CDR3 DNA reads as TGCGCCAGCAGCTCCAACAGAAACTATGGCTACACCTTC. Translating gives CASSSNRNYGYTF. The full variable domain, in which reference TRBV5-1 and TRBJ1-2 provide the parts outside the CDR3, is KAGVTQTPRYLIKTRGQQVTLSCSPISGHRSVSWYQQTPGQGLQFLFEYFSETQRNKGNFPGRFSGRQFSNSRSEMNVSTLELGDSALYLCASSSNRNYGYTFGSGTRLTVV.